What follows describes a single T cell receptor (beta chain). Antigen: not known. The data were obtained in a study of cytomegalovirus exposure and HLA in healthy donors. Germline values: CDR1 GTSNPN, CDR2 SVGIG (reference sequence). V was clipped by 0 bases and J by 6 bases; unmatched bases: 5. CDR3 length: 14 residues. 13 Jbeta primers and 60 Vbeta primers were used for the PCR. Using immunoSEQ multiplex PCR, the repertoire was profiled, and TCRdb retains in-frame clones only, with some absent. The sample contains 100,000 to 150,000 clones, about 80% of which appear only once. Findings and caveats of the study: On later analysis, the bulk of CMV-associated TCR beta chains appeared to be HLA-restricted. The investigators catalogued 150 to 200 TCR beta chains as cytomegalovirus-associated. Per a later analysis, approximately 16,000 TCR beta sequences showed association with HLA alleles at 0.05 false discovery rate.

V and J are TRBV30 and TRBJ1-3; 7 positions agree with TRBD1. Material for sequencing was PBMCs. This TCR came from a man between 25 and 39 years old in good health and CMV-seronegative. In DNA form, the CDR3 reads TGTGCCTGGAGTGTACGACAGGGAAAAAACACCATATATTTT. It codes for CAWSVRQGKNTIYF. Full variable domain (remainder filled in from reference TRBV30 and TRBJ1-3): SQTIHQWPATLVQPVGSPLSLECTVEGTSNPNLYWYRQAAGRGLQLLFYSVGIGQISSEVPQNLSASRPQDRQFILSSKKLLLSDSGFYLCAWSVRQGKNTIYFGEGSWLTVV.